These 26 T cell receptor beta chains came from one sample sequenced in a study of cytomegalovirus exposure and HLA in healthy donors. Vbeta (60) and Jbeta (13) primers were used in the PCR. Sequencing used immunoSEQ multiplex PCR; TCRdb keeps in-frame clones, though not all of them. The data show under 200,000 clones, about 70% seen once. Sequenced: PBMCs. These receptor sequences come from a woman aged 25 to 39 in good health and CMV-seronegative.

The chain has TRBV11-2 and TRBJ2-5; 7 nucleotides agree with TRBD2. The germline V gene has CDR1 SGHAT and CDR2 FQNNGV. CDR3 length: 15 amino acids. V lost 2 bases and J lost 1; bases outside the gene matches: 4. In DNA form, the CDR3 reads TGTGCCAGCAGCTTAAGGGCTAGCGGCCAAGAGACCCAGTACTTC. Translation: CASSLRASGQETQYF.

The chain has TRBV5-4 and TRBJ1-6; D may be TRBD1 (5 bases). The CDR3 consists of 15 residues. The V end was cut by 1 base, the J end by 6 bases, with 11 bases between. The germline V gene encodes CDR1 SGHNT and CDR2 YYREEE (reference sequence). Here the CDR3 DNA reads TGTGCCAGCAGCTTGTTTCAGGGAGGTAATTCACCCCTCCACTTT. Residues: CASSLFQGGNSPLHF.

The chain is built from TRBV9 and TRBJ2-7; 7 nucleotides align to TRBD1. Germline trimming cut 0 bases from V and 3 bases from J; bases unmatched to any gene: 3. The germline V gene has CDR1 SGDLS and CDR2 YYNGEE. The CDR3 is 14 amino acids. CDR3 nucleotide sequence: TGTGCCAGCAGCGTAGGCTCAGGGGGCTACGAGCAGTACTTC. Translation gives CASSVGSGGYEQYF.

The CDR3 protein is CASSLAIAGDEQFF. Here the CDR3 DNA reads TGTGCCAGCAGCTTAGCGATTGCGGGTGATGAGCAGTTCTTC. V gene TRBV7-9 combines with J gene TRBJ2-1; weak D call: TRBD2 (5 bases). The CDR3 sequence is 14 residues long. Germline V gene sequence: CDR1 SEHNR, CDR2 FQNEAQ (reference sequence). The germline V and J ends were trimmed by 0 bases and 8 bases, with 11 bases remaining between them.

The CDR3 region is CASGRGSYNEQFF. CDR3 DNA: TGTGCCAGCGGGAGAGGATCCTACAATGAGCAGTTCTTC. The rearrangement joins TRBV7-3 to TRBJ2-1, with D perhaps TRBD2 (5 bases). The CDR3 covers 13 residues. Per germline, CDR1 SGHTA and CDR2 FQGTGA. V was trimmed by 8 bases and J by 1 base, leaving 9 bases between them.

The chain carries TRBV14 and TRBJ2-1, with D maybe TRBD1 (5 bases). The CDR3 loop spans 16 amino acids. Germline V gene lookup returns CDR1 SGHDN and CDR2 FVKESK. Trimming pared 4 bases from V and 4 bases from J, leaving 17 bases between. The CDR3 nucleotides are TGTGCCAGCAGCCTGCACCGGTGGGGCACTTACAATGAGCAGTTCTTC. Its translation: CASSLHRWGTYNEQFF.

The chain joins TRBV7-2 to TRBJ2-5; possible D gene TRBD2, 5 bases. CDR3 size: 15 residues. V was shortened by 5 bases and J by 5 bases, with 18 bases between the two germline ends. CDR1 and CDR2 (germline): SGHTA, FQGNSA. The CDR3 nucleotides are TGTGCCAGCAGCCGCCGACTATCCTTGGGGGAGACCCAGTACTTC. Amino acids: CASSRRLSLGETQYF.

The rearrangement links TRBV6-6 to TRBJ1-4; D gene unclear. The germline V and J ends were trimmed by 6 bases and 7 bases, with 9 bases remaining between them. Germline V CDR1 and CDR2: MNHNY, SVGAGI (reference sequence). There are 12 residues in the CDR3. The CDR3 loop is CASSPPSEKLFF. The CDR3 region has the DNA TGTGCCAGCAGCCCCCCTAGTGAAAAACTGTTTTTT.

The J gene is TRBJ2-7, the V gene TRBV9, with TRBD1 identical over 8 bases. The CDR3 runs 14 residues. The V gene's germline CDR1 is SGDLS and CDR2 YYNGEE. With V trimmed by 7 bases and J by 1 base, 7 bases remained unmatched. The CDR3 region is CASSLGTGSYEQYF. The CDR3, as DNA: TGTGCCAGCTCCCTTGGGACAGGTTCCTACGAGCAGTACTTC.

V gene TRBV6-5 combines with J gene TRBJ2-7; 7 bases are a match to TRBD1. V lost 5 bases, J lost 3 bases, and 10 bases stayed unmatched. Germline V CDR1 and CDR2: MNHEY, SVGAGI. The CDR3 extends over 15 amino acids. The CDR3 loop is CASSLAGTASYEQYF. In DNA form, the CDR3 reads TGTGCCAGCAGTCTTGCCGGGACAGCTAGCTACGAGCAGTACTTC.

This chain joins TRBV7-2 and TRBJ2-2; D gene unclear. Trimming took 1 base from V and 0 from J, leaving 15 bases between them. The germline CDR1 and CDR2 sequences are SGHTA and FQGNSA. The CDR3 loop spans 18 amino acids. CDR3 coding DNA: TGTGCCAGCAGCTTAGTTCCTGTGCGGCACTCGAACACCGGGGAGCTGTTTTTT. Translation: CASSLVPVRHSNTGELFF.

The rearrangement links TRBV2 to TRBJ1-5, with TRBD1 matching over 9 bases. V lost 3 bases to trimming and J lost 3 bases; unmatched junction nucleotides: 3. CDR1 is SNHLY, CDR2 FYNNEI, per germline. This CDR3 has 15 amino acids. Here the CDR3 DNA reads TGTGCCAGCAGTGAGGGACAGGGTCCCAATCAGCCCCAGCATTTT. Residues: CASSEGQGPNQPQHF.

This clone has a single count. The chain carries TRBV18 and TRBJ1-5, with TRBD1 as a possible D gene (6 bases). V was cut by 3 bases and J by 1 base, with 10 bases left in between. The germline CDR1 and CDR2 sequences are KGHSH and LQKENI. The CDR3 consists of 15 residues. In DNA form, the CDR3 reads TGTGCCAGCTCACCGGGCGGGGGCAGCAATCAGCCCCAGCATTTT. Translation: CASSPGGGSNQPQHF. The complete variable domain, with remaining parts taken from reference TRBV18 and TRBJ1-5, reads NAGVMQNPRHLVRRRGQEARLRCSPMKGHSHVYWYRQLPEEGLKFMVYLQKENIIDESGMPKERFSAEFPKEGPSILRIQQVVRGDSAAYFCASSPGGGSNQPQHFGDGTRLSIL.

V is TRBV5-1 and J is TRBJ1-2; unclear D gene. Germline V gives CDR1 SGHRS, CDR2 YFSETQ. Trimming removed 4 bases from V and 0 bases from J, with 10 bases in between. CDR3 length: 14 residues. The CDR3 coding sequence is TGCGCCAGCAGCCTCGAGGGATCTAACTATGGCTACACCTTC. It translates to CASSLEGSNYGYTF.

The J gene is TRBJ1-6, the V gene TRBV15; maybe TRBD1 (5 bases). The CDR3 runs 19 residues. The V end lost 0 bases, the J end lost 9 bases, and 24 bases lay between the germline ends. Germline V gene lookup returns CDR1 LNHNV and CDR2 YYDKDF (reference sequence). The CDR3 is CATSRDWMRDQGGSSPLHF. Here the CDR3 DNA reads TGTGCCACCAGCAGAGATTGGATGCGGGACCAGGGAGGGTCTTCACCCCTCCACTTT.

The chain recombines TRBV19 with TRBJ1-1; 7 nucleotides line up with TRBD1. CDR3 length: 13 amino acids. V shed 5 bases, J shed 5 bases, and the junction held 5 bases outside the gene matches. The germline gives CDR1 LNHDA, CDR2 SQIVND (reference sequence). The CDR3 DNA reads as TGTGCCAGTAGTCGACAGGGTAGGACTGAAGCTTTCTTT. Its protein is CASSRQGRTEAFF.

V and J are TRBV10-3 and TRBJ2-7, with a possible D match to TRBD1 (5 bases). V was cut by 4 bases and J by 3 bases, with 10 bases left in between. The length of the CDR3 is 13 residues. Germline-derived CDR1 and CDR2 are ENHRY and SYGVKD. CDR3 sequence: CAISGVRDYEQYF. The CDR3 DNA reads TGTGCCATCAGTGGGGTCAGGGACTACGAGCAGTACTTC.

The J gene is TRBJ1-1, the V gene TRBV28, with D possibly matching TRBD1 (5 bases). Trimming shortened V by 3 bases and J by 4 bases, and 9 bases separated the two germline ends. The germline gives CDR1 MDHEN, CDR2 SYDVKM. This CDR3 is 13 amino acids long. This chain's CDR3 is CASSLGQGTEAFF. The CDR3 bases are TGTGCCAGCAGTTTGGGCCAGGGCACTGAAGCTTTCTTT. The full variable domain, its missing parts supplied by reference TRBV28 and TRBJ1-1, is DVKVTQSSRYLVKRTGEKVFLECVQDMDHENMFWYRQDPGLGLRLIYFSYDVKMKEKGDIPEGYSVSREKKERFSLILESASTNQTSMYLCASSLGQGTEAFFGQGTRLTVV.

This clone was seen a handful of times. This CDR3 reads CASSPGGSTEAFF. DNA for the CDR3: TGTGCCAGCTCACCGGGGGGATCCACTGAAGCTTTCTTT. The V call is TRBV18, the J call TRBJ1-1; possible D gene TRBD1, 5 bases. This CDR3 contains 13 residues. Germline V gene data show CDR1 as KGHSH and CDR2 as LQKENI. The V and J ends lost 3 bases and 4 bases respectively, with 9 bases between them.

The count of this clone is one. The CDR3 loop is CARDLKFGTGTDGYTF. DNA for the CDR3: TGTGCCAGAGATCTGAAGTTTGGGACAGGGACGGATGGCTACACCTTC. The chain is built from TRBV2 and TRBJ1-2, with TRBD1 matching 9 bases. V lost 9 bases, J lost 6 bases, and 17 bases stayed unmatched. The V gene's germline CDR1 is SNHLY and CDR2 FYNNEI. This CDR3 has 16 amino acids.

The genes are TRBV4-2 and TRBJ2-2; D is undetermined. Per germline, CDR1 LGHNA and CDR2 YNFKEQ. This CDR3 is 12 amino acids long. The V gene lost 5 bases and the J gene lost 2 bases, with 3 bases spanning the gap. As DNA, the CDR3 is TGTGCCAGCAGCTATAACACCGGGGAGCTGTTTTTT. Its translation: CASSYNTGELFF.

The rearrangement uses TRBV7-2 and TRBJ2-3, with 7 bases matching TRBD2. In germline, CDR1 is SGHTA, CDR2 FQGNSA. The CDR3 has 13 amino acids. Trimming cost V 3 bases and J 6 bases; bases outside gene matches: 3. The CDR3 loop reads CASSFRREDTQYF. The CDR3 nucleotides read TGTGCCAGCAGCTTCCGGCGGGAGGATACGCAGTATTTT.

The chain joins TRBV19 to TRBJ2-2; 7 bases match TRBD1. This CDR3 contains 16 residues. V was pared by 5 bases and J by 6 bases, with 12 bases of the junction left unmatched. The germline V gene has CDR1 LNHDA and CDR2 SQIVND (reference sequence). The CDR3 sequence: CASSLAATGFPGELFF. CDR3 DNA: TGTGCCAGTAGTTTGGCCGCGACAGGGTTCCCCGGGGAGCTGTTTTTT. Together with reference TRBV19 and TRBJ2-2, the CDR3 gives the full variable domain: DGGITQSPKYLFRKEGQNVTLSCEQNLNHDAMYWYRQDPGQGLRLIYYSQIVNDFQKGDIAEGYSVSREKKESFPLTVTSAQKNPTAFYLCASSLAATGFPGELFFGEGSRLTVL.

This clone was detected a few times. The V gene is TRBV27, the J gene TRBJ1-1; 10 bases are shared with TRBD1. Germline trimming cut 4 bases from V and 11 bases from J; bases unmatched to any gene: 7. Germline CDR1 and CDR2: MNHEY and SMNVEV (reference sequence). The CDR3 length is 13 residues. This CDR3 reads CASSSRDRGGAFF. The CDR3 region has the DNA TGTGCCAGCAGTTCCCGGGACAGGGGTGGGGCTTTCTTT.

This clone was recorded once. The V gene is TRBV5-1, the J gene TRBJ1-2; 9 positions agree with TRBD1. The trim removed 3 bases at V and 4 bases at J, leaving 7 bases unmatched. CDR3 size: 15 residues. From germline, CDR1 is SGHRS and CDR2 YFSETQ. The CDR3 loop reads CASSSYGTGTYGYTF. CDR3 nucleotide sequence: TGCGCCAGCAGCTCTTACGGGACAGGGACCTATGGCTACACCTTC.

V usage is TRBV7-3 and J usage is TRBJ1-2; 8 nucleotides line up with TRBD1. CDR1 and CDR2 (germline): SGHTA, FQGTGA. The CDR3 has 13 residues. After removal of 4 bases from V and 8 bases from J, the junction contained 6 bases not matched to a gene. The CDR3 bases are TGTGCCAGCAGCTCTCTGACAGGGGTCGGCTACACCTTC. Amino acids: CASSSLTGVGYTF.